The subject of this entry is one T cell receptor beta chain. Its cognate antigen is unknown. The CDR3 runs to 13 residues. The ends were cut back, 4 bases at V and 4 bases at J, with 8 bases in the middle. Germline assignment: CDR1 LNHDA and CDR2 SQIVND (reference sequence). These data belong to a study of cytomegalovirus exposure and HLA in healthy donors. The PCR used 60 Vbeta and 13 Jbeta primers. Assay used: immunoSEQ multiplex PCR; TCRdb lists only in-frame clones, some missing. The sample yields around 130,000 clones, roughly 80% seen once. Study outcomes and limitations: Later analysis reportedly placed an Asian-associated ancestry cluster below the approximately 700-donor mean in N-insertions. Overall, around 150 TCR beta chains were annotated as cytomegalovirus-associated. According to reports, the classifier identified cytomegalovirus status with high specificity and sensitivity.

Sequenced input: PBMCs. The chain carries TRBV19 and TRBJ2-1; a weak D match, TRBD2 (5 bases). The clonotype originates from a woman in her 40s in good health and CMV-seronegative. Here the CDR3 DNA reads TGTGCCAGTAGTAGCGGGCAGTACAATGAGCAGTTCTTC. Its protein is CASSSGQYNEQFF.